This TCR beta chain was identified in a study of T cell clonotyping in hematopoietic cell transplantation. Study-wide findings and caveats: Graft donor and pretransplant recipient Inverse Simpson Index values predicted broader posttransplant TCR diversity. At the given depth, recipient repertoires were over 97% de novo clonotypes. Recipient TCR diversity dropped after transplant; expanded clonotypes rose from day 30 to 180. CD4 and CD8 repertoire contributions could not be separated without sorting.

TCRdb's copy holds only in-frame clones and misses some; the assay was immunoSEQ multiplex PCR. The sample includes 9,000 or so clones, 85% of them seen just once. Comment on this clone: Its antigen is still unknown.

The CDR3 is made up of 15 amino acids. Deletions cut 4 bases from V and 5 bases from J, with 18 bases between. From germline, CDR1 is LGHNA and CDR2 YNFKEQ. This clonotype was obtained from a female patient younger than 45 who had an allogeneic stem cell transplant, so the T cells may come from the graft donor. Some clones in this sample may be carry-over from other donors' samples. The material was PBMCs, obtained 180 days after allogeneic stem cell transplant. The V call is TRBV4-2, the J call TRBJ2-7, with a tentative D call TRBD2 (5 bases). CDR3: CASSPAGIPPHEQYF. The CDR3 nucleotides are TGTGCCAGCAGCCCCGCCGGGATTCCCCCCCACGAGCAGTACTTC.